A single sample gave rise to the 25 T cell receptor beta chains below, sequenced in a study of T cells in Graves' hyperthyroidism and ophthalmopathy. RNA transcripts gave rise to amplified TCR beta CDR3 regions. TCR CDR3 underwent first-round RT-PCR with the HTBI primer set. Via MiXCR, TCRdb re-called the multiplex PCR reads, giving one row per CDR3 protein. The top ten clones hold less than 9% of a sample with 600,000 to 700,000 distinct CDR3 sequences, roughly 45% of them seen once. Sequenced input: peripheral blood or thyroid tissue (not recorded which). The source of these receptors is an adult man with Graves' disease, either hyperthyroidism or ophthalmopathy (not recorded which).

The V call is TRBV12-3 or TRBV12-4, the J call TRBJ1-6, with D unresolved. V was shortened by 5 bases and J by 8 bases, with 10 bases between the two germline ends. CDR3 length: 13 amino acids. This CDR3 reads CASSPDGYSPLHF. The CDR3 coding sequence is TGTGCCAGCAGTCCGGACGGGTATTCACCCCTCCACTTT.

In DNA form, the CDR3 reads TGCAGTGCTAGATCGCAGGGGAACACCGGGGAGCTGTTTTTT. Amino acids: CSARSQGNTGELFF. The rearrangement links TRBV20-1 to TRBJ2-2; a possible D gene is TRBD1 (5 bases). CDR1 and CDR2 (germline): DFQATT, SNEGSKA (reference sequence). Trimming left V 2 bases short and J 1 base short, with 8 bases between. CDR3 length: 14 amino acids.

This clonotype was counted a few times. V gene TRBV7-9 combines with J gene TRBJ1-1, with D possibly being TRBD1 (5 bases). The V end was cut by 4 bases, the J end by 3 bases, with 18 bases between. In germline, CDR1 is SEHNR, CDR2 FQNEAQ (reference sequence). CDR3 size: 16 residues. CDR3: CASSSTGGAGHTEAFF. The CDR3 DNA reads TGTGCCAGCAGCTCTACGGGAGGGGCGGGTCACACTGAAGCTTTCTTT.

Turning to this clonotype: Possible read error: a much larger clone is one base away. The chain employs TRBV29-1 and TRBJ2-5, with D maybe TRBD2 (5 bases). Germline CDR1 reads SQVTM; CDR2 reads ANQGSEA. The CDR3 totals 14 residues. The CDR3 here is CSVEGARRVEAQYF. In DNA, the CDR3 is TGCAGCGTTGAAGGTGCCAGGCGGGTAGAGGCCCAGTACTTC. Using reference TRBV29-1 and TRBJ2-5 for the parts outside the CDR3, the full variable domain is SAVISQKPSRDICQRGTSLTIQCQVDSQVTMMFWYRQQPGQSLTLIATANQGSEATYESGFVIDKFPISRPNLTFSTLTVSNMSPEDSSIYLCSVEGARRVEAQYFGPGTRLLVL.

The count of this clonotype is one. V is TRBV25-1 and J is TRBJ1-1; 10 bases are a match to TRBD1. CDR1 MGHDK and CDR2 SYGVNS come from the germline V gene. With 8 bases clipped from V and 4 bases from J, the junction kept 4 bases outside the gene matches. This CDR3 is 13 amino acids long. Here the CDR3 DNA reads TGTGCCAGCTGGACAGGGGGAGGCACTGAAGCTTTCTTT. This codes for CASWTGGGTEAFF.

The chain has TRBV10-3 and TRBJ1-3; D is possibly TRBD1 (5 bases). This CDR3 comprises 14 residues. Trimming shortened V by 5 bases and J by 7 bases, and 15 bases separated the two germline ends. From germline, CDR1 is ENHRY and CDR2 SYGVKD. This CDR3 reads CAISYSGTANTIYF. Here the CDR3 DNA reads TGTGCCATCAGTTATTCCGGGACCGCCAACACCATATATTTT.

The chain combines TRBV20-1 with TRBJ2-7; D possibly corresponds to TRBD2 (6 bases). With 0 bases removed from V and 2 bases from J, the gap between germline ends came to 14 bases. This CDR3 has 15 amino acids. Germline CDR1 is DFQATT and CDR2 is SNEGSKA (reference sequence). CDR3 region: CSAREFPSVTYEQYF. The CDR3 DNA follows: TGCAGTGCTAGAGAGTTTCCTAGCGTGACCTACGAGCAGTACTTC.

About this clonotype itself: Since a much larger clone is just one base distant, this may be a read error. The chain is built from TRBV9 and TRBJ1-1; no reliable D call. The CDR3 length is 13 residues. CDR1 SGDLS and CDR2 YYNGEE come from the germline V gene. The CDR3 reads CAGSTVENTEAFF. The DNA for the CDR3 is TGTGCCGGCAGCACCGTCGAGAACACTGAAGCTTTCTTT.

Comments on this clonotype: A clone one base away is much larger, so this may be a read error. The V call is TRBV19, the J call TRBJ2-7; D is perhaps TRBD2 (5 bases). CDR1 is LNHDA, CDR2 SQIVND, per germline (reference sequence). V shed 3 bases and J shed 4 bases, with 10 bases lying between them. There are 13 residues in the CDR3. CDR3 coding DNA: TGTGCCAGTAGTATCGAGGGCAGGTACGAGCAGTACTTC. Translating gives CASSIEGRYEQYF.

The gene calls are TRBV7-9 and TRBJ2-7; TRBD2 agrees at 8 bases. V shed 5 bases, J shed 2 bases, and the junction held 11 bases outside the gene matches. The CDR3 contains 16 residues. The V gene's germline CDR1 is SEHNR and CDR2 FQNEAQ (reference sequence). For the CDR3, the DNA is TGTGCCAGCAGCGCCCTTCTAGCGGGTCTTCCCTACGAGCAGTACTTC. Its translation: CASSALLAGLPYEQYF.

The rearrangement links TRBV7-9 to TRBJ2-5, with 13 bases identical to TRBD2. CDR3 size: 16 residues. The J segment lost 5 bases and the V segment lost 5 bases, leaving 8 bases of the junction unmatched. The germline V gene encodes CDR1 SEHNR and CDR2 FQNEAQ (reference sequence). CDR3 protein: CASSGQTSGRSETQYF. The CDR3 DNA sequence: TGTGCCAGCAGCGGCCAGACTAGCGGGAGGAGCGAGACCCAGTACTTC.

The rearrangement joins TRBV7-6 to TRBJ2-5; maybe TRBD2 (6 bases). The CDR3 has 16 residues. The germline V gene encodes CDR1 SGHVS and CDR2 FNYEAQ. The V and J ends lost 3 bases and 7 bases respectively, with 21 bases between them. The CDR3, as DNA: TGTGCCAGCAGCTTGGGACTGGTGGGGCAAGAGGGGACCCAGTACTTC. It yields the protein CASSLGLVGQEGTQYF.

This clonotype has more than one count but fewer than ten. J is TRBJ1-1 and V is TRBV5-1; D is ambiguous. In germline, CDR1 is SGHRS, CDR2 YFSETQ. The CDR3 contains 13 residues. Trimming removed 1 base at V and 0 bases at J, with 4 bases between. This chain's CDR3 is CASSLWMNTEAFF. In DNA, the CDR3 is TGCGCCAGCAGCTTGTGGATGAACACTGAAGCTTTCTTT.

A single count supports this clonotype. This may come from a read error, since a much larger clone is one base off. The V call is TRBV2, the J call TRBJ2-6, with a weak D call TRBD1 (5 bases). The CDR3 consists of 15 residues. The V gene lost 4 bases and the J gene lost 4 bases, with 11 bases spanning the gap. Germline CDR1 SNHLY, CDR2 FYNNEI. CDR3 sequence: CASSGIGAGANVLTF. Here the CDR3 DNA reads TGTGCCAGCAGTGGAATAGGGGCCGGGGCCAACGTCCTGACTTTC.

This clonotype was seen many times. The gene calls are TRBV2 and TRBJ1-1, with D perhaps TRBD1 (6 bases). There are 15 residues in the CDR3. Deletions cut 2 bases from V and 3 bases from J, with 13 bases between. Germline V lookup: CDR1 SNHLY, CDR2 FYNNEI. The CDR3 protein is CASSETQGRDTEAFF. The CDR3 DNA sequence: TGTGCCAGCAGTGAAACACAGGGTCGCGACACTGAAGCTTTCTTT.

The chain couples TRBV6-1 to TRBJ1-5, with D hard to call. This CDR3 is built from 13 residues. Germline V gene lookup returns CDR1 MNHNS and CDR2 SASEGT. V lost 5 bases and J lost 5, with 10 bases in between. CDR3 sequence: CASSKGLDQPQHF. The CDR3 nucleotides are TGTGCCAGCAGTAAAGGGTTAGATCAGCCCCAGCATTTT.

The rearrangement joins TRBV7-2 to TRBJ1-2; D may be TRBD1 (6 bases). Deletions cut 4 bases from V and 7 bases from J, with 10 bases between. The CDR3 totals 12 residues. In germline, CDR1 is SGHTA, CDR2 FQGNSA. The CDR3 bases are TGTGCCAGCAGCTCACTGGGGGCTGGCTACACCTTC. Amino acids: CASSSLGAGYTF. Supplemented by reference TRBV7-2 and TRBJ1-2, the full variable domain reads GAGVSQSPSNKVTEKGKDVELRCDPISGHTALYWYRQSLGQGLEFLIYFQGNSAPDKSGLPSDRFSAERTGGSVSTLTIQRTQQEDSAVYLCASSSLGAGYTFGSGTRLTVV.

The V and J genes are TRBV29-1 and TRBJ1-2; perhaps TRBD1 as D (5 bases). This CDR3 is built from 11 residues. V lost 7 bases to trimming and J lost 4 bases, with 10 bases between them. Germline V gene sequence: CDR1 SQVTM, CDR2 ANQGSEA. The CDR3 DNA reads as TGCAGCGGGGACGTGCGCTATGGCTACACCTTC. Translated, it gives CSGDVRYGYTF.

The chain combines TRBV7-9 with TRBJ1-1; tentatively, D is TRBD1 (6 bases). CDR1 is SEHNR, CDR2 FQNEAQ, per germline (reference sequence). The length of the CDR3 is 14 residues. V lost 5 bases, J lost 5 bases, and 15 bases lay in between. For the CDR3, the DNA is TGTGCCAGCAGCCAGGAAGGGAGGGGGACTGAAGCTTTCTTT. It is translated as CASSQEGRGTEAFF.

Regarding this clonotype: This may come from a read error, since a much larger clone is one base off. The chain is built from TRBV12-3 or TRBV12-4 and TRBJ1-2, with D unclear. The CDR3 runs 12 residues. The ends were cut back, 3 bases at V and 7 bases at J, with 9 bases in the middle. CDR3 protein: CASSFVQGGYTF. The DNA of the CDR3 is TGTGCCAGCAGTTTTGTACAAGGTGGCTACACCTTC.

This clonotype appeared a few times. The V call is TRBV19, the J call TRBJ1-5; weak D call: TRBD1 (5 bases). Looked up from germline, CDR1 is LNHDA and CDR2 is SQIVND (reference sequence). The ends were cut back, 2 bases at V and 2 bases at J, with 10 bases in the middle. The CDR3 is made up of 15 amino acids. The CDR3 DNA is TGTGCCAGTAGTATACAGGGAAGAGGCAATCAGCCCCAGCATTTT. Encoded protein: CASSIQGRGNQPQHF.

The gene calls are TRBV15 and TRBJ1-2; D possibly corresponds to TRBD1 (5 bases). The CDR3 is 17 residues long. The V end lost 2 bases, the J end lost 5 bases, and 21 bases lay between the germline ends. Germline V gives CDR1 LNHNV, CDR2 YYDKDF (reference sequence). CDR3 protein: CATSRYSLGEEVYGYTF. CDR3 sequence (DNA): TGTGCCACCAGCAGATACTCCCTAGGGGAGGAAGTTTATGGCTACACCTTC.

V is TRBV20-1 and J is TRBJ1-5; TRBD1 aligns across 7 bases. The CDR3 is 14 residues long. J lost 4 bases, V lost 1 base, and 4 bases had no gene match. CDR1 and CDR2 (germline): DFQATT, SNEGSKA (reference sequence). CDR3 sequence reads: CSARAGTANQPQHF. The CDR3 nucleotides read TGCAGTGCTAGAGCCGGGACAGCTAATCAGCCCCAGCATTTT.

In its sample, this clonotype was seen a few times. The chain joins TRBV2 to TRBJ1-6, with 8 bases lining up with TRBD1. The germline V gene has CDR1 SNHLY and CDR2 FYNNEI. Trimming took 5 bases from V and 7 from J; bases not matched to a gene: 4. There are 14 residues in the CDR3. CDR3 residues: CASSRDRKNSPLHF. The CDR3 nucleotides read TGTGCCAGCAGTAGGGACAGGAAAAATTCACCCCTCCACTTT.

This clonotype has just a few counts. The chain couples TRBV7-1 to TRBJ1-2; the D gene is possibly TRBD1 (6 bases). Being an ORF, TRBV7-1 has a function that is uncertain. The CDR3 extends over 12 amino acids. Trimming shortened V by 3 bases and J by 8 bases, and 10 bases separated the two germline ends. This CDR3 reads CASSSGQRGYTF. The CDR3 DNA reads as TGTGCCAGCAGCTCCGGACAGCGAGGCTACACCTTC.